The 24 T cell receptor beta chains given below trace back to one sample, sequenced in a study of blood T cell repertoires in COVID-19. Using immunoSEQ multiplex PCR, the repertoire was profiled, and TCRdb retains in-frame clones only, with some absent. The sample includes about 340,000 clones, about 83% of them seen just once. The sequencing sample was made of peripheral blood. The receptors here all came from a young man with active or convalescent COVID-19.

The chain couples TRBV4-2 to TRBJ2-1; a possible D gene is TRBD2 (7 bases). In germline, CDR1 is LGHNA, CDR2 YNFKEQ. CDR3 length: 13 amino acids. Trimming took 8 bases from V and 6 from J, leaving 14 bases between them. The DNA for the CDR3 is TGTGCCAGCGGGCGGGGGCCGGGCAATGAGCAGTTCTTC. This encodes CASGRGPGNEQFF.

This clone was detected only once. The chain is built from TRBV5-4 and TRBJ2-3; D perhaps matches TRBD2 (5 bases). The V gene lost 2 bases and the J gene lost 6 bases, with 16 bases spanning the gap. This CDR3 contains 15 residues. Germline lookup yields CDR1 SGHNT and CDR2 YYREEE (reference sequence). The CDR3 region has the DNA TGTGCCAGCAGCTTTGGGAGCCTAGCTGGGGATACGCAGTATTTT. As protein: CASSFGSLAGDTQYF.

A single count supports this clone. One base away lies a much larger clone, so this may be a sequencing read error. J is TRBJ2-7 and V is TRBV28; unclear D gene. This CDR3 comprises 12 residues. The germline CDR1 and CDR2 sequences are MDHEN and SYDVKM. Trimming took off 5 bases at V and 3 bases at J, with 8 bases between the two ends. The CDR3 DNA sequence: TGTGCCAGCAGTCCCGACATCTACGAGCAGTACTTC. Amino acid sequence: CASSPDIYEQYF. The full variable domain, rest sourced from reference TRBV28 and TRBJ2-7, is DVKVTQSSRYLVKRTGEKVFLECVQDMDHENMFWYRQDPGLGLRLIYFSYDVKMKEKGDIPEGYSVSREKKERFSLILESASTNQTSMYLCASSPDIYEQYFGPGTRLTVT.

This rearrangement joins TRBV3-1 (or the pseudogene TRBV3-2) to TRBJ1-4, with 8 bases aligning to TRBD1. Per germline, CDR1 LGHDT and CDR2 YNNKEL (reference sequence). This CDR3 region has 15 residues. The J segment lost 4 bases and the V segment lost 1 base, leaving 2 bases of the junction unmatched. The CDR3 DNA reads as TGTGCCAGCAGCCAAGGGACAGGGTTTAATGAAAAACTGTTTTTT. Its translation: CASSQGTGFNEKLFF.

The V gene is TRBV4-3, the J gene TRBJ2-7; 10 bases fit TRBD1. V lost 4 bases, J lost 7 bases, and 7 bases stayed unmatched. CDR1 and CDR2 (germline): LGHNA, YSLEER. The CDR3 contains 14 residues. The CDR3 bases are TGCGCCAGCAGCCGCCAGACAGGGGGCAGGGAGCAGTACTTC. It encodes CASSRQTGGREQYF.

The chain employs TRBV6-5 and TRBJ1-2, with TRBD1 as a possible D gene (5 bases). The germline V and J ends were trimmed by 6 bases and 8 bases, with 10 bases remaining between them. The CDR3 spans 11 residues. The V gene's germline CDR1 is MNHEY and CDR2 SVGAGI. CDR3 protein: CASSGRGGYTF. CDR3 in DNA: TGTGCCAGCAGCGGTAGGGGAGGCTACACCTTC.

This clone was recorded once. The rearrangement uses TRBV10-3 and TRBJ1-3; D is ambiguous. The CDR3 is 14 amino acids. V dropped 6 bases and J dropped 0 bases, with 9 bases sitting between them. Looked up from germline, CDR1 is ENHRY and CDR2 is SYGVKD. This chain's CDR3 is CAISPGSSGNTIYF. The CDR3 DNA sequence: TGTGCCATCAGCCCGGGGAGCTCTGGAAACACCATATATTTT.

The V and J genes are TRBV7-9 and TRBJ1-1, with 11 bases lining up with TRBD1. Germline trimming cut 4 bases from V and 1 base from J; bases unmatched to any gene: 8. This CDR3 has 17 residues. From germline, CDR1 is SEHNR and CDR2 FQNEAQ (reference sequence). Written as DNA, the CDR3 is TGTGCCAGCAGCTACCGGACAGGGGGCGTTACGAACACTGAAGCTTTCTTT. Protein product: CASSYRTGGVTNTEAFF.

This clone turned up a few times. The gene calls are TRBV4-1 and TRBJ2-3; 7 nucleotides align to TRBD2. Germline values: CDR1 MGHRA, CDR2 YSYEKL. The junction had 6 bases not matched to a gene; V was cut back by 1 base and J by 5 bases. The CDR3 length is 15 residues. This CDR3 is CASSQGEGLGDTQYF. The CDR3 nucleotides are TGCGCCAGCAGCCAAGGGGAGGGCCTTGGAGATACGCAGTATTTT.

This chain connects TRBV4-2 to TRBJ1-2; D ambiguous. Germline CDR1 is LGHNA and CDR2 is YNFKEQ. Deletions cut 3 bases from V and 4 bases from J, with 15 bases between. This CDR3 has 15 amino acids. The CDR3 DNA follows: TGTGCCAGCAGCCACCCCTTAACGCGAGGCTATGGCTACACCTTC. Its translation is CASSHPLTRGYGYTF.

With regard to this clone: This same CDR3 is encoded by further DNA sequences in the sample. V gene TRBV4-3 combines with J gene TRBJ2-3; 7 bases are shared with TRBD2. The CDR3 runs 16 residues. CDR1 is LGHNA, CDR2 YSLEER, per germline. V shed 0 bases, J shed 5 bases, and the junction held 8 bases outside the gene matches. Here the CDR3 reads CASSQDRLTGGDTQYF. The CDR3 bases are TGCGCCAGCAGCCAAGATAGGCTCACGGGGGGAGATACGCAGTATTTT.

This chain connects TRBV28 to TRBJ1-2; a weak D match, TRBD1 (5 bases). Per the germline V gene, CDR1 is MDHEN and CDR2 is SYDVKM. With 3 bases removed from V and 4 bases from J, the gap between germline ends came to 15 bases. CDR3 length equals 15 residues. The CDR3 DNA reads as TGTGCCAGCAGTTTTATCCAGGGATTTGTCTATGGCTACACCTTC. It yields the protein CASSFIQGFVYGYTF.

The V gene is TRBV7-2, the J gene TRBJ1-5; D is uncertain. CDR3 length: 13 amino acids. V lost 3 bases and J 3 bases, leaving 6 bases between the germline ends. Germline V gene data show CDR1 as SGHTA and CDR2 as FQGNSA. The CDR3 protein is CASSLSINQPQHF. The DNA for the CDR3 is TGTGCCAGCAGCTTGAGTATCAATCAGCCCCAGCATTTT. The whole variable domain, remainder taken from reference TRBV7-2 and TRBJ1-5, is GAGVSQSPSNKVTEKGKDVELRCDPISGHTALYWYRQSLGQGLEFLIYFQGNSAPDKSGLPSDRFSAERTGGSVSTLTIQRTQQEDSAVYLCASSLSINQPQHFGDGTRLSIL.

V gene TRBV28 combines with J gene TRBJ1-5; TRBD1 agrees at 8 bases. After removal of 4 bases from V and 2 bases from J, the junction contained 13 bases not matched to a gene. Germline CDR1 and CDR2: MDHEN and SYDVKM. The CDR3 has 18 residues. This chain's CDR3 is CASSYPQGAWGGNQPQHF. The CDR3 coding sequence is TGTGCCAGCAGTTATCCCCAGGGGGCCTGGGGAGGCAATCAGCCCCAGCATTTT.

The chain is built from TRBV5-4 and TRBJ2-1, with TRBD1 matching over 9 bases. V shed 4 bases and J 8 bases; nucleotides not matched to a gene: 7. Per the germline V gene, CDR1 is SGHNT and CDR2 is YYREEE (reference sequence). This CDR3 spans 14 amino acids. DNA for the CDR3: TGTGCCAGCAGCATAGGACAGGGGCCCCATGAGCAGTTCTTC. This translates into CASSIGQGPHEQFF.

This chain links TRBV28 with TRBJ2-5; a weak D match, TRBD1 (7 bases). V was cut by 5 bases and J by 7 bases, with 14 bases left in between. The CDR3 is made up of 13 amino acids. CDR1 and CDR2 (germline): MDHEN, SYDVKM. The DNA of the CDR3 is TGTGCCAGCAGTAGCAGGGGGGTCGGGACCCAGTACTTC. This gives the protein CASSSRGVGTQYF.

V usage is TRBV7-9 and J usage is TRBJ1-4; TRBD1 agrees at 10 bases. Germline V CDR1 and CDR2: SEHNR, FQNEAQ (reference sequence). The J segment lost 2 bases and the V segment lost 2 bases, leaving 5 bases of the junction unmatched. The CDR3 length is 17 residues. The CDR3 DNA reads TGTGCCAGCAGCTTATTCGGGACAGGGGCGACTAATGAAAAACTGTTTTTT. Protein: CASSLFGTGATNEKLFF. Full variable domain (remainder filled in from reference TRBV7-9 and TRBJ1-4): DTGVSQNPRHKITKRGQNVTFRCDPISEHNRLYWYRQTLGQGPEFLTYFQNEAQLEKSRLLSDRFSAERPKGSFSTLEIQRTEQGDSAMYLCASSLFGTGATNEKLFFGSGTQLSVL.

The CDR3 bases are TGTGCCAGTAGTACGACAGTCTATGGCTACACCTTC. It codes for CASSTTVYGYTF. This chain uses TRBV19 with TRBJ1-2, with D tentatively TRBD1 (5 bases). The germline V gene encodes CDR1 LNHDA and CDR2 SQIVND (reference sequence). The length of the CDR3 is 12 residues. The germline V and J ends were trimmed by 4 bases and 4 bases, with 7 bases remaining between them. Looking up the rest from reference TRBV19 and TRBJ1-2 gives the full variable domain: DGGITQSPKYLFRKEGQNVTLSCEQNLNHDAMYWYRQDPGQGLRLIYYSQIVNDFQKGDIAEGYSVSREKKESFPLTVTSAQKNPTAFYLCASSTTVYGYTFGSGTRLTVV.

This chain's CDR3 is CASRGGARGYTF. The CDR3 DNA reads TGTGCCAGCAGGGGGGGGGCGCGAGGCTACACCTTC. This rearrangement joins TRBV25-1 to TRBJ1-2; perhaps TRBD1 as D (6 bases). From germline, CDR1 is MGHDK and CDR2 SYGVNS. The V end lost 6 bases, the J end lost 8 bases, and 13 bases lay between the germline ends. The CDR3 sequence is 12 residues long.

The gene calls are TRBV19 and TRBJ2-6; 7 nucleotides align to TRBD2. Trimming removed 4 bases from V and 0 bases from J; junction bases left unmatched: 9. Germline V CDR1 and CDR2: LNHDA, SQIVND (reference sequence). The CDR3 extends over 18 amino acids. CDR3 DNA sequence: TGTGCCAGTAGTAGAGCTAGCGGATTCTCCTCTGGGGCCAACGTCCTGACTTTC. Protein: CASSRASGFSSGANVLTF.

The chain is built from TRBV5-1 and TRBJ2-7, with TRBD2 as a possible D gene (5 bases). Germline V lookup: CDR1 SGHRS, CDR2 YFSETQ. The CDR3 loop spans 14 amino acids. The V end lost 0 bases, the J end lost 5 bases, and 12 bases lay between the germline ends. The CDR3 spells CASSLVGRLNEQYF. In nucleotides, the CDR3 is TGCGCCAGCAGCTTGGTGGGGAGACTAAACGAGCAGTACTTC.

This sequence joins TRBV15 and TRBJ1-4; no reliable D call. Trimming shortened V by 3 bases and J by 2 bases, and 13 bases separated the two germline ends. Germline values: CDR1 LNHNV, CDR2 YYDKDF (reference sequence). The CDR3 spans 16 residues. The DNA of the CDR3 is TGTGCCACCAGCAGGGGAGGTCGCACGACTAATGAAAAACTGTTTTTT. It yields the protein CATSRGGRTTNEKLFF.

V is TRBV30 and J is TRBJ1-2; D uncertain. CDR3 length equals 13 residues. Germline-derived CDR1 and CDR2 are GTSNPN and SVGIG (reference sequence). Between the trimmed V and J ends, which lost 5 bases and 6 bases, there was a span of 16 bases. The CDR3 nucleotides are TGTGCCTGGTGGGCGCCGGCTATCCATGGCTACACCTTC. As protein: CAWWAPAIHGYTF.

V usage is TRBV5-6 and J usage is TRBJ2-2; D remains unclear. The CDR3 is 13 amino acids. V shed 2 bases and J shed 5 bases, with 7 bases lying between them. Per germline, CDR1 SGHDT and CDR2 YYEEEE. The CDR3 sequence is CASSFLLTGELFF. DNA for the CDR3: TGTGCCAGCAGCTTTCTTCTTACCGGGGAGCTGTTTTTT.